A selection of T cell receptor beta chains follows, all from one sample in a study of OX40 agonist ivuxolimab in advanced cancers. Repertoires were generated with immunoSEQ multiplex PCR, while TCRdb's copy carries only in-frame clones and drops some. Found here are approximately 49,000 clones, around 84% of them singletons; the top ten hold roughly 1.1%. The starting material was CD4+ or CD8+ T cells sorted from blood, obtained in a trial of the OX40 agonist ivuxolimab. The source is an adult with an advanced solid tumor such as melanoma, head and neck, liver or kidney cancer. CDR3s include the opening cysteine and the closing phenylalanine or tryptophan. A D gene is named only where the DNA matches it firmly. Clone size is not always given. Where it is, it says once, few, many or a class for expanded clones.

TRBJ1-2	TRBD1	TRBV7-2	.	TGTGCCAGCAGCCAGTCCCCCCGGGACAGTTATAACTATGGCTACACCTTC	CASSQSPRDSYNYGYTF
TRBJ2-5	TRBD1	TRBV5-6	.	TGTGCCAGCAGCTACCTGACAGGGGCCATTCAAGAGACCCAGTACTTC	CASSYLTGAIQETQYF
TRBJ2-1	TRBD2	TRBV4-1	.	TGCGCCAGCAGCCAAGGAGGTCGCGGGAGTGGCAATGAGCAGTTCTTC	CASSQGGRGSGNEQFF
TRBJ2-1	TRBD1	TRBV30	.	TGTGCCTGGAGTGTCGAGCCCACAGGGGGCCATACGAATGAGCAGTTCTTC	CAWSVEPTGGHTNEQFF
TRBJ2-2	.	TRBV11-3	.	TGTGCCAGCCGGGGAGGGGGCGGCACCGGGGAGCTGTTTTTT	CASRGGGGTGELFF
TRBJ2-1	TRBD2	TRBV27	.	TGTGCCAGCAGTCTCTGGACTAGCGGGGTGACCTACAATGAGCAGTTCTTC	CASSLWTSGVTYNEQFF
TRBJ2-6	.	TRBV5-1	.	TGCGCCAGCAGCCCCCCGGGGGTCTCTGGGGCCAACGTCCTGACTTTC	CASSPPGVSGANVLTF
TRBJ2-5	TRBD2	TRBV5-4	.	TGTGCCAGCAGCTACCCGGGACTAGCGGGAGAGGAGACCCAGTACTTC	CASSYPGLAGEETQYF
TRBJ2-3	.	TRBV29-1	once	TGCAGCGTTGAAGCAGGGAGCACAGATACGCAGTATTTT	CSVEAGSTDTQYF
TRBJ1-4	.	TRBV11-2	.	TGTGCCAGCAGCCCGGGGCGGGTATCCCCCTTCGGGATTTTT	CASSPGRVSPFGIF
TRBJ2-2	TRBD2	TRBV29-1	.	TGCAGCGTTCTGGTGCAGGGAGGGACCGGGGAGCTGTTTTTT	CSVLVQGGTGELFF